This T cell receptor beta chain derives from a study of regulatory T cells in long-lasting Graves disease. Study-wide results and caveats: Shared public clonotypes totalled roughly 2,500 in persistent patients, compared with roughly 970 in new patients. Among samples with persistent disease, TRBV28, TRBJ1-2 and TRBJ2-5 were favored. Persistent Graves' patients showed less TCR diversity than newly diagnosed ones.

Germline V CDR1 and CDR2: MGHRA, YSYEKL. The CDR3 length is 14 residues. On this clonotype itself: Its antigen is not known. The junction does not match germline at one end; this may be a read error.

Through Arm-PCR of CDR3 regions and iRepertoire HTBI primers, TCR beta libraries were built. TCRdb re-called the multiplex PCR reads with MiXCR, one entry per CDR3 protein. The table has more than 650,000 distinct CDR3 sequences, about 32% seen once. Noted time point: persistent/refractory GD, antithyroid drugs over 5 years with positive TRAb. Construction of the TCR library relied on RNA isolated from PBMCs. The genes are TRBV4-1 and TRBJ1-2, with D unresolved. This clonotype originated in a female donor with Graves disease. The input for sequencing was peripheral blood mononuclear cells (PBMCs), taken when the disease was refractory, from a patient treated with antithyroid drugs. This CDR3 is CASSQASGGYGYAF. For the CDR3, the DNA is TGCGCCAGCAGCCAAGCTTCGGGAGGCTATGGCTACGCCTTC.